The source of this T cell receptor (beta chain) is a study of blood T cell repertoires in COVID-19. Study context: Material from acute and convalescent COVID-19 was sourced from the United States, Italy and Spain. Sample material is recorded as cDNA or gDNA derived from T cells, B-cell-depleted T cells, or PBMCs.

In the authors' workflow: Reference gene primer amplification gave estimated nucleated cell counts. Only in-frame clones appear in the TCRdb table, and some are missing; sequencing was by immunoSEQ multiplex PCR. V and J calls and clone size are those listed in that table; D and trimming were worked out from the DNA. The table lists tens of thousands of clones, less than 95% of them singletons. Germline V gene data show CDR1 as SGHDN and CDR2 as FVKESK. V lost 0 bases and J lost 8, with 13 bases in between. This CDR3 contains 15 residues. The chain combines TRBV14 with TRBJ1-4, with D maybe TRBD1 (6 bases). The source of this sequence is a man aged 45-60 years with COVID-19, enrolled during active disease. The source material was peripheral blood. The CDR3, as DNA: TGTGCCAGCAGCCAAGAAGGCGTAAGGGGGGAAAAACTGTTTTTT. Translated, it gives CASSQEGVRGEKLFF.